This T cell receptor beta chain is from a study of blood T cells in healthy people across ages. Study findings and constraints: The diversity estimates, figures obtained from one million T cells, were considered underestimates.

J gave up 4 bases and V 2 bases, and 5 bases lay outside the gene matches. CDR3 size: 15 residues. For the second PCR, which ran for roughly 6 to 11 cycles, a sample-barcoded 5' primer and a J-beta primer mix were used. MiXCR, run by TCRdb on the 5' RACE reads, gives a single entry per CDR3 protein. The sample lists around 1,600,000 distinct CDR3 sequences, about 45% occurring once. On this clonotype itself: Its matching antigen is unknown.

At least 5.5 micrograms of total RNA were extracted per sample. The sequenced sample consisted of blood. The gene calls are TRBV12-3 or TRBV12-4 and TRBJ1-2; TRBD1 agrees at 9 bases. This TCR derives from a woman between 18 and 30 years old in good health. The CDR3 is CASSLTTGGSYGYTF. In DNA, the CDR3 is TGTGCCAGCAGTTTAACGACAGGGGGATCCTATGGCTACACCTTC.